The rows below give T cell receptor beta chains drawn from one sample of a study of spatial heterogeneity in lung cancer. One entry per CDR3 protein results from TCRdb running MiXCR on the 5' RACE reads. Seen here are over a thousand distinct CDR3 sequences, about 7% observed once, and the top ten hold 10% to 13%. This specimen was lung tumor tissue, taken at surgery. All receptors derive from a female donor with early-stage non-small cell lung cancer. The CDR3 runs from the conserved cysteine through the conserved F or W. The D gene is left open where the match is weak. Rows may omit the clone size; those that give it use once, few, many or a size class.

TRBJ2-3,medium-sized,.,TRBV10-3,CASPSRGVSTDTQYF,TGTGCCAGCCCCTCCAGGGGGGTTAGCACAGATACGCAGTATTTT
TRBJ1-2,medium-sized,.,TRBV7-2,CASSAWTVNYGYTF,TGTGCCAGCAGCGCGTGGACAGTTAACTATGGCTACACCTTC
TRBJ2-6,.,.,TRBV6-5,CASSYLIAGFPSGANVLTF,TGTGCCAGCAGTTACCTCATTGCCGGGTTCCCCTCTGGGGCCAACGTCCTGACTTTC
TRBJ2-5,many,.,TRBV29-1,CSVEDTWLEELQETQYF,TGCAGCGTTGAAGATACCTGGTTGGAGGAACTGCAAGAGACCCAGTACTTC
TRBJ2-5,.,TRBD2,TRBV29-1,CSVNRGGRETQYF,TGCAGCGTTAACCGGGGAGGGAGGGAGACCCAGTACTTC
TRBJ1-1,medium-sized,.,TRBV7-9,CASSSPGLGDNTEAFF,TGTGCCAGCAGCTCCCCTGGGTTAGGGGACAACACTGAAGCTTTCTTT
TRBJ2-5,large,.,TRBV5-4,CASSPVGQETQYF,TGTGCCAGCAGCCCCGTTGGCCAAGAGACCCAGTACTTC
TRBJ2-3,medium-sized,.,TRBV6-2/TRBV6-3,CASSSSAGTQTDTQYF,TGTGCCAGCAGTTCTTCAGCGGGGACACAGACAGATACGCAGTATTTT
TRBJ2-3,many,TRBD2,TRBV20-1,CSATREGATDTQYF,TGCAGTGCTACACGGGAGGGCGCCACAGATACGCAGTATTTT
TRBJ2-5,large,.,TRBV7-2,CASNQGPAGETQYF,TGTGCCAGCAACCAGGGGCCTGCTGGAGAGACCCAGTACTTC
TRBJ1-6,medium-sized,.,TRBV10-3,CAISEFRTKSSYNSPLHF,TGTGCCATCAGTGAGTTTCGGACAAAGAGCTCCTATAATTCACCCCTCCACTTT
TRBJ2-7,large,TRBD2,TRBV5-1,CASSLTGTSLEQYF,TGCGCCAGCAGCTTGACCGGGACTAGTCTCGAGCAGTACTTC
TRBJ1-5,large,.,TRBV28,CASSFWGRYSNQPQHF,TGTGCCAGCAGTTTTTGGGGGAGGTATAGCAATCAGCCCCAGCATTTT
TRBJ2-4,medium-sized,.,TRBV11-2,CASSQDRNIQYF,TGTGCCAGCAGCCAGGACAGAAACATTCAGTACTTC
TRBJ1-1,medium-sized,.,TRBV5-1,CASSTGLGGRNTEAFF,TGCGCCAGCAGCACAGGATTGGGCGGCAGAAACACTGAAGCTTTCTTT
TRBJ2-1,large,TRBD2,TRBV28,CASTRASGDWDEQFF,TGTGCCAGCACCCGAGCTAGCGGGGACTGGGATGAGCAGTTCTTC